This T cell receptor beta chain came from a study of blood T cell repertoires in COVID-19. Study summary: Specimens from acute and convalescent COVID-19 originated in the United States, Italy and Spain. PBMCs, B-cell-depleted T cells, or T cells were the source of the cDNA or gDNA that made up the material.

Source study methods: The assay estimated nucleated cells by amplifying reference gene primers. Assay used: immunoSEQ multiplex PCR; TCRdb lists only in-frame clones, some missing. The V and J calls and clone size are taken from that table; D and trimming were inferred from the DNA. Of fewer than 300,000 clones in the sample, nearly 90% are singletons; the top ten hold about 8.6%. Germline assignment: CDR1 SEHNR and CDR2 FQNEAQ (reference sequence). CDR3 length equals 13 residues. Trimming removed 5 bases from V and 7 bases from J; junction bases left unmatched: 4. The V call is TRBV7-9, the J call TRBJ1-2, with 10 bases fitting TRBD1. The TCR originated in a man aged 18 to 30 with active or convalescent COVID-19. Sequencing used peripheral blood. The chain's CDR3 is CASSVDRGLGYTF. The DNA of the CDR3 is TGTGCCAGCAGCGTAGACAGGGGGCTTGGCTACACCTTC.